The rows below give T cell receptor beta chains drawn from one sample of a study of blood T cell repertoires in COVID-19. Some clones are missing from TCRdb's copy, which holds only in-frame ones; the method was immunoSEQ multiplex PCR. The table shows about 210,000 clones, with around 80% occurring only once. Sequencing was carried out using peripheral blood. These receptors originate from a woman between 45 and 65 years old with acute or convalescent COVID-19. CDR3s include the opening cysteine and the closing phenylalanine or tryptophan. A D gene is named only where the DNA matches it firmly.

cdr3_aa,v_call,d_call,cdr3_length,j_call
CATSDSHTGGYGYTF,TRBV24-1,TRBD1,15,TRBJ1-2
CASSSRDSLGETQYF,TRBV28,.,15,TRBJ2-5
CATSRTGGDGYTF,TRBV24-1,TRBD1,13,TRBJ1-2
CASSFSELGGSSYNEQFF,TRBV5-1,.,18,TRBJ2-1
CASSFGRGYGYTF,TRBV12-3/TRBV12-4,TRBD1,13,TRBJ1-2
CASGSGGKNTQYF,TRBV7-9,.,13,TRBJ2-3
CATSRPLPGLAGEGTGELFF,TRBV15,TRBD2,20,TRBJ2-2
CASSLRAGMQPQHF,TRBV7-3,.,14,TRBJ1-5
CASSTGSGETQYF,TRBV5-4,.,13,TRBJ2-5
CASGAAGASEQYF,TRBV2,TRBD2,13,TRBJ2-7
CASSQLDSEAFF,TRBV12-3/TRBV12-4,.,12,TRBJ1-1
CASSRAGATNEKLFF,TRBV5-1,.,15,TRBJ1-4
CASSPPDRGTDTQYF,TRBV7-9,TRBD1,15,TRBJ2-3
CASSPTSGRGGELFF,TRBV7-9,TRBD2,15,TRBJ2-2
CASIADTYEQYF,TRBV2,.,12,TRBJ2-7
CASSQTQNHPTDTQYF,TRBV3-1/TRBV3-2,.,16,TRBJ2-3
CASSQAVARRQDQPQHF,TRBV4-1,.,17,TRBJ1-5
CATSDPGQGGRTGSYNEQFF,TRBV24-1,TRBD1,20,TRBJ2-1
CASAIGNQPQHF,TRBV19,.,12,TRBJ1-5
CASSSPPGTLPYEQYF,TRBV6-2/TRBV6-3,.,16,TRBJ2-7
CASSSQVIAGGLNGELFF,TRBV7-2,TRBD2,18,TRBJ2-2
CATGIGQFSGNTIYF,TRBV28,.,15,TRBJ1-3
CASSGQGNTEAFF,TRBV5-1,TRBD1,13,TRBJ1-1
CASSVRGTGELFF,TRBV9,.,13,TRBJ2-2
CATSDLLQPQHF,TRBV24-1,.,12,TRBJ1-5
CASSLSGVSFNEQFF,TRBV5-5,.,15,TRBJ2-1
CASQRRDRSSGANVLTF,TRBV2,TRBD1,17,TRBJ2-6
CASSLEGQGARSDNSPLHF,TRBV5-4,TRBD1,19,TRBJ1-6
CASRPTGNSNQPQHF,TRBV5-1,TRBD1,15,TRBJ1-5
CASRTDYQETQYF,TRBV6-5,.,13,TRBJ2-5
CATRGQGATRPQHF,TRBV24-1,TRBD1,14,TRBJ1-5
CASSRGFGYNEQFF,TRBV11-3,.,14,TRBJ2-1
CASSQRLAGGRTDTQYF,TRBV14,TRBD2,17,TRBJ2-3
CASSWTSQAEQYF,TRBV9,TRBD2,13,TRBJ2-7
CASSRRTSGTSTDTQYF,TRBV6-6,TRBD2,17,TRBJ2-3
CASSDSGSADTQYF,TRBV2,TRBD2,14,TRBJ2-3
CASSEGTGNAGANVLTF,TRBV19,TRBD1,17,TRBJ2-6
CSARVVYEQFF,TRBV20-1,.,11,TRBJ2-1
CASSKGIRDQPQHF,TRBV18,.,14,TRBJ1-5
CASSPYTGNTEAFF,TRBV27,.,14,TRBJ1-1
CASSGGLAGGTQYF,TRBV2,TRBD1,14,TRBJ2-5
CASSLRGGPVYGYTF,TRBV28,TRBD1,15,TRBJ1-2
CASTPSGREDSYEQYF,TRBV7-9,TRBD2,16,TRBJ2-7
CASNPQGQGADTQYF,TRBV19,TRBD1,15,TRBJ2-3